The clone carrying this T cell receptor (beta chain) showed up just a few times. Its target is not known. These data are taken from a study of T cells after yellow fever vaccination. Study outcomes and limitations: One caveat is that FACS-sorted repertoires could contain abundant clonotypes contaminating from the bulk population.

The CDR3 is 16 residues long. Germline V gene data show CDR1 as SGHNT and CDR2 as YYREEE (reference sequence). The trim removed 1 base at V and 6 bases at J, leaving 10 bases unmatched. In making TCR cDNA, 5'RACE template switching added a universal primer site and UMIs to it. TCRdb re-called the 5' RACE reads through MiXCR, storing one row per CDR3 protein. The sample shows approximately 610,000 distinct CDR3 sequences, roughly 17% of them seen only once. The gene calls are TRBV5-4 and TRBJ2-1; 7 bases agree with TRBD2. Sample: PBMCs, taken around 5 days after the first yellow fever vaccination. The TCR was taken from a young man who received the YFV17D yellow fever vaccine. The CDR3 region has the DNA TGTGCCAGCAGCTTGCCCATAACCTCGGGGGGCAATGAGCAGTTCTTC. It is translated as CASSLPITSGGNEQFF.